This T cell receptor (beta chain) was observed in a study of regulatory T cells in long-lasting Graves disease. Study-wide context: The study enrolled newly diagnosed Graves' patients on antithyroid drugs under 3 months.

CDR3-region Arm-PCR and iRepertoire HTBI primers produced the TCR beta libraries. MiXCR, run by TCRdb on the multiplex PCR reads, gives a single entry per CDR3 protein. The top ten clones hold about a fifth of a sample with roughly 380,000 distinct CDR3 sequences, around 15% of them seen once. At least ten counts were recorded for this clonotype. Germline V gene data show CDR1 as KGHSH and CDR2 as LQKENI. Between the trimmed V and J ends, which lost 3 bases and 0 bases, there was a span of 9 bases. The CDR3 sequence is 15 residues long. Time point described: newly diagnosed GD, antithyroid drugs for less than 3 months. Construction of the TCR library relied on RNA isolated from PBMCs.

This TCR was recovered from a female donor with Graves disease. V gene TRBV18 combines with J gene TRBJ1-5, with a possible D match to TRBD1 (6 bases). Specimen: peripheral blood mononuclear cells (PBMCs), collected at new diagnosis, from a patient treated with antithyroid drugs. DNA of the CDR3: TGTGCCAGCTCACCCCGACAGGATAGCAATCAGCCCCAGCATTTT. The encoded protein is CASSPRQDSNQPQHF. Together with reference TRBV18 and TRBJ1-5, the CDR3 gives the full variable domain: NAGVMQNPRHLVRRRGQEARLRCSPMKGHSHVYWYRQLPEEGLKFMVYLQKENIIDESGMPKERFSAEFPKEGPSILRIQQVVRGDSAAYFCASSPRQDSNQPQHFGDGTRLSIL.